The clone carrying this T cell receptor (beta chain) has a single count. Source study methods: The assay estimated nucleated cells by amplifying reference gene primers. Assay: immunoSEQ multiplex PCR; the TCRdb copy retains only in-frame clones and omits some. That table is the source of V, J and clone size, and D and trimming were worked out from the DNA. The sample has around 130,000 clones, approximately 78% seen once. This sample is drawn from a study of blood T cell repertoires in COVID-19. Study context: Spain, Italy and the United States supplied samples that represented acute and convalescent COVID-19. Sample material is recorded as cDNA or gDNA derived from T cells, B-cell-depleted T cells, or PBMCs.

The germline V gene has CDR1 SGHDN and CDR2 FVKESK. The CDR3 has 13 residues. V lost 4 bases to trimming and J lost 3 bases, with 8 bases between them. The sample was peripheral blood. The gene calls are TRBV14 and TRBJ2-3; D not resolved. The sequence was obtained from a woman older than 75 with acute or convalescent COVID-19. The CDR3 protein is CASSLRVTDTQYF. The CDR3 DNA reads as TGTGCCAGCAGCCTAAGAGTAACAGATACGCAGTATTTT.